This T cell receptor beta chain came from a study of early T cells in non-severe SARS-CoV-2 infection. CDR3 size: 14 residues. The germline V gene has CDR1 SGHTA and CDR2 FQGNSA. With 1 base removed from V and 1 base from J, the gap between germline ends came to 8 bases. cDNA molecules, individually, were tagged with unique molecular identifiers. TCRdb reprocessed the 5' RACE reads via MiXCR and lists one record per CDR3 protein. Of 75,000 to 90,000 distinct CDR3 sequences in the sample, 15% were seen once. This clonotype was observed at least ten times. The V call is TRBV7-2, the J call TRBJ2-7; weak D call: TRBD2 (5 bases). The clonotype originates from an adult who was a healthcare worker with PCR-confirmed SARS-CoV-2 infection or an uninfected control (not recorded which). Sample: whole blood. This chain's CDR3 is CASSLEAGSYEQYF. CDR3 coding DNA: TGTGCCAGCAGCTTAGAGGCGGGTTCCTACGAGCAGTACTTC.